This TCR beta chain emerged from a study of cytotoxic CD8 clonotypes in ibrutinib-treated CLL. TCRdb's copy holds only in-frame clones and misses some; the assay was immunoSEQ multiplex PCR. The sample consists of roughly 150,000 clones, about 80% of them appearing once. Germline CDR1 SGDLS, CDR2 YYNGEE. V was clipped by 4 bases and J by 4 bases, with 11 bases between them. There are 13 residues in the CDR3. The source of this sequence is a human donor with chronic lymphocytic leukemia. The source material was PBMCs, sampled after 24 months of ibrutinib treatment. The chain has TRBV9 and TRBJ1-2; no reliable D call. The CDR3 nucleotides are TGTGCCAGCAGCCCAGAGGGCCTCTATGGCTACACCTTC. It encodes CASSPEGLYGYTF.